Listed below are T cell receptor beta chains from one sample, sequenced in a study of T cell responses to AZD1222 COVID-19 vaccine. Method: immunoSEQ multiplex PCR; TCRdb's copy keeps in-frame clones and lacks some. The sample holds roughly 120,000 clones, about 91% seen once. The sample consisted of peripheral blood, taken on day 0 of AZD1222 vaccination. These receptors were taken from an adult in good health. CDR3s include the opening cysteine and the closing phenylalanine or tryptophan. D genes are given only for firm matches. A clone size is listed for some rows: how often the clone was seen (once, few, many), or a class if it is expanded.

cdr3_length j_call d_call clone_size v_call cdr3_nt cdr3_aa
18 TRBJ2-6 . . TRBV27 TGTGCCAGCAGTTTATTGTTGAGGGGGGGCTCTGGGGCCAACGTCCTGACTTTC CASSLLLRGGSGANVLTF
15 TRBJ2-1 TRBD2 . TRBV6-2/TRBV6-3 TGTGCCAGCAGCCGTCTAGCGGGACCTTACAATGAGCAGTTCTTC CASSRLAGPYNEQFF
16 TRBJ2-7 TRBD1 . TRBV18 TGTGCCAGCTCCTCCGGGGGGACAGGGCTCGGCTACGAGCAGTACTTC CASSSGGTGLGYEQYF
17 TRBJ2-4 TRBD2 . TRBV6-4 TGTGCCATATTGATACTAGCGGGAGGGCTAGCCAAAAACATTCAGTACTTC CAILILAGGLAKNIQYF
14 TRBJ1-4 . . TRBV6-5 TGTGCCAGCAGCCCACGGGACGTGAATGAAAAACTGTTTTTT CASSPRDVNEKLFF
14 TRBJ1-2 . . TRBV5-8 TGTGCCAGCAGCTTTGCAGTCCTCAACTATGGCTACACCTTC CASSFAVLNYGYTF
14 TRBJ1-5 . few TRBV7-8 TGTGCCAGCAGCTTAGCGGCAGAGGATCGGCCCCAGCATTTT CASSLAAEDRPQHF
14 TRBJ2-3 . . TRBV7-5 TGTGCCAGAAGCTTAGACTCCAACACAGATACGCAGTATTTT CARSLDSNTDTQYF
12 TRBJ1-5 . once TRBV5-8 TGTGCCAGCAGCTTTGACAAGCAGCCCCAGCATTTT CASSFDKQPQHF
14 TRBJ1-6 . . TRBV18 TGTGCCAGCTCACCGGGGCAGTATAATTCACCCCTCCACTTT CASSPGQYNSPLHF
16 TRBJ1-2 . . TRBV4-1 TGCGCCAGCAGCCCCATACCCCTTTCTAAGCGGGGCGGCTACACCTTC CASSPIPLSKRGGYTF
14 TRBJ2-7 . few TRBV6-5 TGTGCCAGCAGCCGACAAGGGGGCTCCTACGAGCAGTACTTC CASSRQGGSYEQYF
14 TRBJ2-2 . . TRBV4-3 TGCGCCAGCAGCCAAGATTGGCCAGCCGGGGAGCTGTTTTTT CASSQDWPAGELFF
15 TRBJ2-3 . . TRBV9 TGTGCCAGCAGCGTAGGGCCCCAGGACACAGATACGCAGTATTTT CASSVGPQDTDTQYF
17 TRBJ2-7 TRBD1 . TRBV30 TGTGCCTGGAGTGGAGCTTGGGACAGGGGGCACCAGGACGAGCAGTACTTC CAWSGAWDRGHQDEQYF
17 TRBJ1-3 . . TRBV5-1 TGCGCCAGCAGCTATACAGGGAGTAGCTCCTCTGGAAACACCATATATTTT CASSYTGSSSSGNTIYF
13 TRBJ1-1 TRBD1 . TRBV2 TGTGCCAGCTCAAGACAGGGGGAGCCTGAAGCTTTCTTT CASSRQGEPEAFF
15 TRBJ2-3 . . TRBV7-2 TGTGCCAGCAGCATCCAAGCGGGCCGGACAGATACGCAGTATTTT CASSIQAGRTDTQYF
15 TRBJ2-5 TRBD2 . TRBV11-3 TGTGCCAGCAGCCAGGGGCGGCTAGCGGGAGAGACCCAGTACTTC CASSQGRLAGETQYF
13 TRBJ2-3 . . TRBV29-1 TGCAGCGTTGAGTACAGGAGCACAGATACGCAGTATTTT CSVEYRSTDTQYF
15 TRBJ1-4 . . TRBV5-1 TGCGCCAGCAGACGGACCGGGACGAAGGATGAAAAACTGTTTTTT CASRRTGTKDEKLFF
13 TRBJ1-5 . . TRBV5-4 TGTGCCAGCAGCTTGGACAGCAATCAGCCCCAGCATTTT CASSLDSNQPQHF
15 TRBJ2-4 TRBD1 . TRBV11-2 TGTGCCAGCAGCTTAGAGGGGACAGGGCAAAACATTCAGTACTTC CASSLEGTGQNIQYF
17 TRBJ1-1 . . TRBV2 TGTGCCAGCAGTGGGAAACAGGAGCTCACCACGAACACTGAAGCTTTCTTT CASSGKQELTTNTEAFF
14 TRBJ1-1 . . TRBV3-1/TRBV3-2 TGTGCCAGCAGCCAAGGTATACAGAACACTGAAGCTTTCTTT CASSQGIQNTEAFF
15 TRBJ2-7 . once TRBV5-5 TGTGCCAGCAGCTTCTTACCGGGTGACGGCTACGAGCAGTACTTC CASSFLPGDGYEQYF
14 TRBJ1-2 . . TRBV5-1 TGCGCCAGCAGCTTGGCCCGGCAAGGGGATGGCTACACCTTC CASSLARQGDGYTF